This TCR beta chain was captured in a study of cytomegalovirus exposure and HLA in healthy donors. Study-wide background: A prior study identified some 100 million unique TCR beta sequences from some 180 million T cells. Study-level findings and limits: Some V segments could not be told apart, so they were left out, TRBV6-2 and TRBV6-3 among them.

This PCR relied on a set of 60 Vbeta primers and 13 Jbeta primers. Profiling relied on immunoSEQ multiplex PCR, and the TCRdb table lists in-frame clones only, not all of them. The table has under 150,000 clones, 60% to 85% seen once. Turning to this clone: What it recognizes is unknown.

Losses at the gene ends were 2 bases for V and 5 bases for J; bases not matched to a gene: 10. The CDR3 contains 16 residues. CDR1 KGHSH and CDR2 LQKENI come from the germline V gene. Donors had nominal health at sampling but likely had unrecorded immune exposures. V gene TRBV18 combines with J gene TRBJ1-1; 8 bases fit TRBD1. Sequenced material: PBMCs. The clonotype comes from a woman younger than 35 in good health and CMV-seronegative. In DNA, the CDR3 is TGTGCCAGCTCACCATGGGACAGGCAAGGATATACTGAAGCTTTCTTT. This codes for CASSPWDRQGYTEAFF.